This entry is about one T cell receptor (beta chain). CDR3 length equals 15 residues. Trimming took 10 bases from V and 6 from J; bases not matched to a gene: 12. Germline values: CDR1 ENHRY, CDR2 SYGVKD. The data derive from a study of blood T cell repertoires in COVID-19. At the level of the study: Donors in the United States, Italy and Spain gave samples during acute or convalescent COVID-19. T cells, B-cell-depleted T cells, or PBMCs provided the cDNA or gDNA that served as material.

As handled by the study authors: Amplification with reference gene primers provided the estimates of nucleated cell counts. Only in-frame clones appear in the TCRdb table, and some are missing; sequencing was by immunoSEQ multiplex PCR. V and J calls and clone size are copied from that table; D and trimming were computed from the DNA. This table has a few hundred thousand clones, around 89% appearing once. The chain uses TRBV10-3 and TRBJ2-1; 10 bases map to TRBD1. Material: peripheral blood. This receptor was identified in a woman aged 30 to 39 who had recovered from COVID-19. CDR3 sequence: CATSGDRGGSNEQFF. In DNA form, the CDR3 reads TGTGCCACCAGCGGGGACAGGGGTGGGTCCAATGAGCAGTTCTTC.